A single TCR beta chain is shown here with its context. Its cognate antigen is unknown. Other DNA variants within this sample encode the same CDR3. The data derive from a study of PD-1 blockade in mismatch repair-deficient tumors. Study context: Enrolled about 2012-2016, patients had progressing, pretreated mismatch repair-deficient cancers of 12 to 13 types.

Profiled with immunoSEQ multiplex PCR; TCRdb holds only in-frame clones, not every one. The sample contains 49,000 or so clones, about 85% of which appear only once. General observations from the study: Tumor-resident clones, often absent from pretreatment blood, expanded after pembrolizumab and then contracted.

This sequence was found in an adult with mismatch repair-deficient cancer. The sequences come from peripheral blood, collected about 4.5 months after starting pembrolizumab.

The DNA of the CDR3 is TGTGCCAGTAGTATAACCGGCACAGATACGCAGTATTTT. This gives the protein CASSITGTDTQYF. The rearrangement joins TRBV19 to TRBJ2-3; D is unclear. The CDR3 is made up of 13 amino acids. V dropped 2 bases and J dropped 1 base, with 4 bases sitting between them. Germline lookup yields CDR1 LNHDA and CDR2 SQIVND (reference sequence).